One and the same sample provided the 26 T cell receptor beta chains below, sequenced in a study of control samples from healthy donors and cancer patients. Sequencing was performed with immunoSEQ multiplex PCR; in TCRdb, only in-frame clones are kept and a portion is missing. The sample includes around 51,000 clones, roughly 80% of them seen just once. Sequencing was done on a sample of blood. These receptors were collected from a man between 65 and 85 years old in good health.

This clone was recorded a few times. CDR3 loop: CASGFGGAETQYF. The CDR3 DNA reads TGTGCTAGTGGTTTCGGGGGGGCGGAGACCCAGTACTTC. The chain employs TRBV12-5 and TRBJ2-5, with 8 nucleotides matching TRBD2. This CDR3 has 13 amino acids. V trimming: 3 bases; J trimming: 5 bases; junction bases outside the gene matches: 2. Germline V gene sequence: CDR1 LGHNT, CDR2 FRNRAP.

The table lists this clone with a few counts. The V gene is TRBV5-4, the J gene TRBJ2-5, with unresolved D. The CDR3 is 14 residues long. V shed 4 bases and J shed 2 bases, with 12 bases lying between them. The V gene's germline CDR1 is SGHNT and CDR2 YYREEE (reference sequence). The DNA for the CDR3 is TGTGCCAGCAGCGTGGGTATTCGGCAAGAGACCCAGTACTTC. Translated: CASSVGIRQETQYF.

The CDR3 loop reads CATIYRANTEAFF. The CDR3, as DNA: TGTGCCACCATTTACAGGGCCAACACTGAAGCTTTCTTT. The chain joins TRBV2 to TRBJ1-1; possible D gene TRBD1, 6 bases. Trimming pared 10 bases from V and 2 bases from J, leaving 14 bases between. Germline V gene data show CDR1 as SNHLY and CDR2 as FYNNEI. This CDR3 contains 13 residues.

This clone appeared once. The chain uses TRBV27 and TRBJ1-5; 9 nucleotides line up with TRBD1. Germline assignment: CDR1 MNHEY and CDR2 SMNVEV (reference sequence). With 5 bases clipped from V and 1 base from J, the junction kept 12 bases outside the gene matches. The CDR3 consists of 18 residues. Here the CDR3 DNA reads TGTGCCAGCAGTGCCGGGACAGGGTTGGCCGCGAGCAATCAGCCCCAGCATTTT. Protein sequence: CASSAGTGLAASNQPQHF.

This sequence joins TRBV5-4 and TRBJ1-1, with no clear D. The CDR3 contains 14 residues. CDR1 is SGHNT and CDR2 is YYREEE in the germline V gene (reference sequence). V lost 5 bases to trimming and J lost 1 base, with 12 bases between them. As DNA, the CDR3 is TGTGCCAGCAGTCCCTGGACGGGGAACACTGAAGCTTTCTTT. It yields the protein CASSPWTGNTEAFF.

This clone has only a few counts. This chain connects TRBV7-9 to TRBJ2-1; TRBD2 agrees at 9 bases. This CDR3 has 17 residues. The V gene's germline CDR1 is SEHNR and CDR2 FQNEAQ (reference sequence). V gave up 1 base and J gave up 6 bases; unmatched junction bases: 10. CDR3 nucleotides: TGTGCCAGCAGCTTAGGCCTAGCGGGACTTCGTACCAATGAGCAGTTCTTC. Translated, it gives CASSLGLAGLRTNEQFF.

This clone was detected once. V is TRBV6-5 and J is TRBJ1-4; D uncertain. With 4 bases removed from V and 7 bases from J, the gap between germline ends came to 16 bases. CDR1 is MNHEY, CDR2 SVGAGI, per germline. The CDR3 is 15 amino acids. The CDR3 DNA reads TGTGCCAGCAGTTTGATTGCCGTTTCGGGTGAAAAACTGTTTTTT. As protein: CASSLIAVSGEKLFF.

V usage is TRBV7-2 and J usage is TRBJ2-3; perhaps TRBD2 as D (7 bases). This CDR3 has 15 residues. V dropped 11 bases and J dropped 1 base, with 19 bases sitting between them. Per the germline V gene, CDR1 is SGHTA and CDR2 is FQGNSA. The CDR3 DNA is TGTGCCGGATCGGAGGGGGGGCGGGGCACAGATACGCAGTATTTT. It yields the protein CAGSEGGRGTDTQYF.

This clone turned up a few times. The genes are TRBV6-6 and TRBJ2-5; D is ambiguous. Germline V lookup: CDR1 MNHNY, CDR2 SVGAGI (reference sequence). Trimming shortened V by 3 bases and J by 5 bases, and 13 bases separated the two germline ends. The CDR3 extends over 14 amino acids. The CDR3 bases are TGTGCCAGCAGTTATAGGGTAACGGTTGAGACCCAGTACTTC. It encodes CASSYRVTVETQYF.

This chain links TRBV19 with TRBJ2-7; D remains ambiguous. Trimming removed 3 bases at V and 2 bases at J, with 14 bases between. This CDR3 is 15 amino acids long. Germline CDR1 and CDR2: LNHDA and SQIVND (reference sequence). DNA for the CDR3: TGTGCCAGTAGTATCTCCCCGACTGATACCTACGAGCAGTACTTC. It codes for CASSISPTDTYEQYF.

This sequence joins TRBV29-1 and TRBJ2-7, with D possibly TRBD1 on 10 matching bases. Trimming removed 3 bases at V and 5 bases at J, with 26 bases between. Germline assignment: CDR1 SQVTM and CDR2 ANQGSEA. This CDR3 region has 17 residues. DNA of the CDR3: TGCAGCGTTGACGGGACAGGGGAGGGAGCGGGAGGTAACGAGCAGTACTTC. It encodes CSVDGTGEGAGGNEQYF.

The rearrangement uses TRBV19 and TRBJ2-4, with D hard to call. Germline V gene lookup returns CDR1 LNHDA and CDR2 SQIVND (reference sequence). This CDR3 region has 14 residues. Trimming took off 3 bases at V and 9 bases at J, with 15 bases between the two ends. The CDR3 here is CASSIGDISIIQYF. Here the CDR3 DNA reads TGTGCCAGTAGTATCGGCGACATCTCTATCATTCAGTACTTC.

The chain links TRBV6-2 or TRBV6-3 to TRBJ1-5; maybe TRBD1 (5 bases). V was shortened by 1 base and J by 1 base, with 5 bases between the two germline ends. The CDR3 sequence is 14 residues long. Germline-derived CDR1 and CDR2 are MNHEY and SVGEGT. CDR3 nucleotide sequence: TGTGCCAGCAGTTACTGGGGGAGCAATCAGCCCCAGCATTTT. It codes for CASSYWGSNQPQHF.

The chain joins TRBV11-3 to TRBJ2-5, with D unclear. This CDR3 has 15 residues. With 3 bases removed from V and 5 bases from J, the gap between germline ends came to 16 bases. CDR1 SGHNT and CDR2 YENEEA come from the germline V gene. The CDR3 region is CASSFSTVVRETQYF. The CDR3 bases are TGTGCCAGCAGCTTCTCAACGGTCGTCAGGGAGACCCAGTACTTC. The variable domain in full, with the rest retrieved from reference TRBV11-3 and TRBJ2-5, is EAGVVQSPRYKIIEKKQPVAFWCNPISGHNTLYWYLQNLGQGPELLIRYENEEAVDDSQLPKDRFSAERLKGVDSTLKIQPAELGDSAVYLCASSFSTVVRETQYFGPGTRLLVL.

This clone has just a few counts. The chain links TRBV18 to TRBJ1-1, with 7 bases aligning to TRBD1. V was clipped by 4 bases and J by 0 bases; unmatched bases: 5. The CDR3 length is 15 residues. Germline loops: CDR1 KGHSH, CDR2 LQKENI. CDR3 coding DNA: TGTGCCAGCTCACTGGGGACAGTATTGAACACTGAAGCTTTCTTT. Protein product: CASSLGTVLNTEAFF.

This chain links TRBV10-3 with TRBJ2-7, with TRBD2 identical over 7 bases. From germline, CDR1 is ENHRY and CDR2 SYGVKD. The junction had 2 bases not matched to a gene; V was cut back by 3 bases and J by 0 bases. The CDR3 loop spans 14 amino acids. The DNA for the CDR3 is TGTGCCATCAGTGATCTAGCGGTCTCCTACGAGCAGTACTTC. Amino acid sequence: CAISDLAVSYEQYF.

The chain's CDR3 is CASNSLKGATYEQYF. The CDR3 coding sequence is TGTGCCAGCAACTCGCTTAAGGGGGCCACCTACGAGCAGTACTTC. The V gene is TRBV11-2, the J gene TRBJ2-7; TRBD1 aligns across 7 bases. With V trimmed by 7 bases and J by 2 bases, 11 bases remained unmatched. This CDR3 region has 15 residues. The germline CDR1 and CDR2 sequences are SGHAT and FQNNGV.

This clone was seen just once. The V call is TRBV4-1, the J call TRBJ2-2, with D tentatively TRBD1 or TRBD2 (5 bases each). V gave up 0 bases and J gave up 9 bases, with 14 bases separating them. Germline V gene lookup returns CDR1 MGHRA and CDR2 YSYEKL. This CDR3 is 15 amino acids long. Written as DNA, the CDR3 is TGCGCCAGCAGCCAAGATAGGGTGAGGGGTCGGGAGCTGTTTTTT. Protein product: CASSQDRVRGRELFF.

V usage is TRBV18 and J usage is TRBJ1-3; no definite D call. The CDR3 totals 13 residues. From germline, CDR1 is KGHSH and CDR2 LQKENI. The V gene lost 6 bases and the J gene lost 0 bases, with 6 bases spanning the gap. The CDR3: CASSPTSGNTIYF. In DNA, the CDR3 is TGTGCCAGCTCTCCAACCTCTGGAAACACCATATATTTT.

This clone was seen only a few times. The chain recombines TRBV11-2 with TRBJ2-1; 7 positions match TRBD1. Germline loops: CDR1 SGHAT, CDR2 FQNNGV. The CDR3 runs 15 residues. V gave up 5 bases and J gave up 7 bases; unmatched junction bases: 11. The CDR3 reads CASSPKTGSLNEQFF. In nucleotides, the CDR3 is TGTGCCAGCAGCCCAAAGACAGGGTCCCTAAATGAGCAGTTCTTC.

V usage is TRBV4-2 and J usage is TRBJ2-1, with 8 nucleotides matching TRBD2. The CDR3 runs to 17 residues. Looked up from germline, CDR1 is LGHNA and CDR2 is YNFKEQ. With V trimmed by 0 bases and J by 5 bases, 9 bases remained unmatched. The CDR3 loop is CASSQDLGRARDNEQFF. The DNA for the CDR3 is TGTGCCAGCAGCCAAGATCTCGGGAGGGCCCGCGACAATGAGCAGTTCTTC.

V usage is TRBV2 and J usage is TRBJ1-4; unclear D gene. The length of the CDR3 is 14 residues. V lost 6 bases, J lost 0 bases, and 8 bases lay in between. Germline CDR1 SNHLY, CDR2 FYNNEI. In nucleotides, the CDR3 is TGTGCCAGCAGGGTCAGGACAACTAATGAAAAACTGTTTTTT. The encoded protein is CASRVRTTNEKLFF.

V is TRBV6-1 and J is TRBJ1-2, with D maybe TRBD1 (5 bases). CDR3 length: 17 residues. Germline CDR1 and CDR2: MNHNS and SASEGT. V was cut by 1 base and J by 6 bases, with 21 bases left in between. In DNA form, the CDR3 reads TGTGCCAGCAGTGAAGGTCGAGGGACGTCAAGTGGGAATGGCTACACCTTC. This codes for CASSEGRGTSSGNGYTF.

The chain employs TRBV28 and TRBJ2-1, with 8 bases that match TRBD2. Per germline, CDR1 MDHEN and CDR2 SYDVKM. Trimming removed 9 bases from V and 9 bases from J; junction bases left unmatched: 13. The CDR3 totals 14 residues. CDR3 sequence (DNA): TGTGCCAGTGTTCCAGCGGGAGCCCTACGTGAGCAGTTCTTC. This codes for CASVPAGALREQFF.

The V call is TRBV28, the J call TRBJ2-1; TRBD2 agrees at 11 bases. Germline CDR1 MDHEN, CDR2 SYDVKM. Trimming removed 4 bases from V and 5 bases from J; junction bases left unmatched: 4. This CDR3 has 15 amino acids. The CDR3 is CASSSLAGGNNEQFF. The CDR3 coding sequence is TGTGCCAGCAGTTCATTAGCGGGAGGGAACAATGAGCAGTTCTTC.

V is TRBV2 and J is TRBJ2-3; D possibly corresponds to TRBD2 (6 bases). CDR1 and CDR2 from the germline V gene are SNHLY and FYNNEI. The CDR3 totals 16 residues. V dropped 3 bases and J dropped 0 bases, with 13 bases sitting between them. The CDR3: CASSEFYRESTDTQYF. The CDR3, as DNA: TGTGCCAGCAGTGAGTTTTACCGGGAGAGCACAGATACGCAGTATTTT.